This T cell receptor beta chain was recovered during a study of cytomegalovirus exposure and HLA in healthy donors. The CDR3 contains 15 residues. The PCR employed 60 Vbeta primers together with 13 Jbeta primers. The data were produced by immunoSEQ multiplex PCR, yet TCRdb's version contains in-frame clones alone and is incomplete. This table holds about 60,000 clones, roughly 80% found once. Healthy bone marrow donors made up the donors. The origin of this receptor is a woman in her forties in good health and CMV-seropositive. The rearrangement uses TRBV21-1 and TRBJ1-5; the D segment call TRBD1 is taken from the table without a DNA check. TRBV21-1 is recorded as a pseudogene. The sequencing input was PBMCs. The CDR3 loop is CASSARQGGDQPQHF. The CDR3 bases are TGTGCCAGCAGCGCAAGACAGGGGGGAGATCAGCCCCAGCATTTT.